The 27 T cell receptor beta chains below all came from one sample that was sequenced in a study of blood T cell repertoires in COVID-19 (dated by TCRdb to 2020 to 2021). The library was produced with the immunoSEQ multiplex PCR assay. As stored in TCRdb, this immuneACCESS dataset retains in-frame rearrangements with V and J assigned. A fraction of the clones does not appear; measured against another copy, unresolved V genes explain less than half of the discrepancy, and the remainder lacks a known reason. This sample gives under 200,000 clones in total; approximately 85% of them show up just once. The ten largest make up 8.1% of the sample. The material sequenced was peripheral blood. The receptors stem from a woman between 55 and 75 years old with COVID-19, enrolled during active disease.

Concerning this clone itself: At the DNA level, this CDR3 is encoded by other sequences in the same sample as well. This sequence joins TRBV9 and TRBJ2-3, with 7 bases identical to TRBD2. The V gene's germline CDR1 is SGDLS and CDR2 YYNGEE. The V segment lost 0 bases and the J segment 1 base; nucleotides outside the gene matches: 2. CDR3 length: 15 residues. The CDR3 DNA sequence: TGTGCCAGCAGCGTAGGGCTAGCGGGCACAGATACGCAGTATTTT. Residues: CASSVGLAGTDTQYF.

As concerns this clone: A read error may produce the germline difference seen at one junction end. V gene TRBV3-1 (or the pseudogene TRBV3-2) combines with J gene TRBJ2-1; 8 nucleotides match TRBD2. Germline V gene sequence: CDR1 LGHDT, CDR2 YNNKEL (reference sequence). The CDR3 extends over 12 amino acids. CDR3 sequence (DNA): TGTGCCAGCAGCCAAGTTCCCGGGAGGGCCCTCTTC. Encoded protein: CASSQVPGRALF.

The chain couples TRBV29-1 to TRBJ2-3; 12 positions agree with TRBD2. Germline CDR1 and CDR2: SQVTM and ANQGSEA. This CDR3 spans 14 amino acids. V shed 6 bases and J 6 bases; nucleotides not matched to a gene: 7. The CDR3 loop reads CSVAGTSGLDTQYF. CDR3 coding DNA: TGCAGCGTCGCTGGGACTAGCGGGTTGGATACGCAGTATTTT.

The CDR3 loop is CASSYPWEGGAPTYNEQFF. The CDR3 nucleotides are TGTGCCAGCAGCTACCCGTGGGAGGGAGGAGCGCCCACCTACAATGAGCAGTTCTTC. The chain combines TRBV7-8 with TRBJ2-1; 7 nucleotides match TRBD2. Germline V CDR1 and CDR2: SGHVS, FQNEAQ. The CDR3 sequence is 19 residues long. J was trimmed by 2 bases and V by 4 bases; bases with no gene match: 17. The whole variable domain, remainder taken from reference TRBV7-8 and TRBJ2-1, is GAGVSQSPRYKVAKRGQDVALRCDPISGHVSLFWYQQALGQGPEFLTYFQNEAQLDKSGLPSDRFFAERPEGSVSTLKIQRTQQEDSAVYLCASSYPWEGGAPTYNEQFFGPGTRLTVL.

This sequence joins TRBV4-3 and TRBJ2-2, with D hard to call. The CDR3 is 13 amino acids. CDR1 and CDR2 from the germline V gene are LGHNA and YSLEER. V was trimmed by 4 bases and J by 6 bases, leaving 9 bases between them. The CDR3 DNA sequence: TGCGCCAGCAGCCTTATACGGGCCGGGGAGCTGTTTTTT. Protein sequence: CASSLIRAGELFF.

The rearrangement joins TRBV6-4 to TRBJ2-1; 12 bases agree with TRBD1. Trimming cost V 3 bases and J 11 bases; bases outside gene matches: 5. The CDR3 loop spans 14 amino acids. Germline CDR1 is MRHNA and CDR2 is SNTAGT. The CDR3 DNA sequence: TGTGCCAGCAGTGAGGGACAGGGGGCGATTAAGCAGTTCTTC. This codes for CASSEGQGAIKQFF.

The CDR3 DNA is TGTGCCAGCAGCGCCAGACAGGGGGCGCGAAATGAGCAGTTCTTC. Its translation: CASSARQGARNEQFF. This chain connects TRBV9 to TRBJ2-1; 10 bases are a match to TRBD1. The CDR3 has 15 amino acids. Trimming cost V 3 bases and J 7 bases; bases outside gene matches: 7. Germline V gives CDR1 SGDLS, CDR2 YYNGEE.

The rearrangement links TRBV7-9 to TRBJ2-7; 8 nucleotides align to TRBD1. This CDR3 comprises 16 residues. The germline CDR1 and CDR2 sequences are SEHNR and FQNEAQ (reference sequence). V lost 3 bases, J lost 2 bases, and 9 bases stayed unmatched. The CDR3 coding sequence is TGTGCCAGCAGCTTCGGCGGGACAGGATCTACCTACGAGCAGTACTTC. It is translated as CASSFGGTGSTYEQYF.

This clone has more than one count but fewer than ten. The rearrangement links TRBV2 to TRBJ2-1; 7 bases map to TRBD1. Germline CDR1 and CDR2: SNHLY and FYNNEI. V lost 3 bases and J lost 4; bases outside the gene matches: 3. The CDR3 covers 14 residues. For the CDR3, the DNA is TGTGCCAGCAGTGACACGGGACAGTACAATGAGCAGTTCTTC. Amino acids: CASSDTGQYNEQFF.

The J gene is TRBJ1-2, the V gene TRBV12-5; 7 nucleotides agree with TRBD1. The CDR3 loop spans 14 amino acids. Per germline, CDR1 LGHNT and CDR2 FRNRAP. J was trimmed by 4 bases and V by 5 bases; bases with no gene match: 7. CDR3 protein: CASGPPGGSYGYTF. CDR3 coding DNA: TGTGCTAGTGGTCCACCAGGGGGTTCCTATGGCTACACCTTC.

This clone appeared many times. The chain joins TRBV9 to TRBJ1-6, with 7 positions matching TRBD1. The CDR3 covers 14 residues. CDR1 and CDR2 from the germline V gene are SGDLS and YYNGEE. The junction had 5 bases not matched to a gene; V was cut back by 4 bases and J by 7 bases. CDR3 residues: CASSTGTVNSPLHF. For the CDR3, the DNA is TGTGCCAGCAGCACCGGGACAGTAAATTCACCCCTCCACTTT.

The chain carries TRBV7-2 and TRBJ2-1; maybe TRBD1 (6 bases). The CDR3 loop spans 14 amino acids. V lost 5 bases and J lost 9, with 17 bases in between. Germline V gives CDR1 SGHTA, CDR2 FQGNSA. The CDR3 DNA reads as TGTGCCAGCAGCGGCGTGGGGGCGCTTGGTGAGCAGTTCTTC. As protein: CASSGVGALGEQFF.

The V call is TRBV28, the J call TRBJ2-6; D possibly corresponds to TRBD1 (7 bases). The CDR3 is 17 amino acids. The V gene lost 3 bases and the J gene lost 4 bases, with 16 bases spanning the gap. Germline CDR1 reads MDHEN; CDR2 reads SYDVKM. The DNA for the CDR3 is TGTGCCAGCAGTTTCCTGCCAGGGGGGTCAGGGGCCAACGTCCTGACTTTC. It yields the protein CASSFLPGGSGANVLTF.

In this sample, this clone turned up once. The chain joins TRBV5-1 to TRBJ2-1; TRBD2 agrees at 13 bases. The CDR3 has 15 residues. The trim removed 2 bases at V and 5 bases at J, leaving 1 base unmatched. The germline CDR1 and CDR2 sequences are SGHRS and YFSETQ. DNA of the CDR3: TGCGCCAGCAGCTTCGGACTAGCGGGGGACAATGAGCAGTTCTTC. As protein: CASSFGLAGDNEQFF. Full variable domain (rest looked up from reference TRBV5-1 and TRBJ2-1): KAGVTQTPRYLIKTRGQQVTLSCSPISGHRSVSWYQQTPGQGLQFLFEYFSETQRNKGNFPGRFSGRQFSNSRSEMNVSTLELGDSALYLCASSFGLAGDNEQFFGPGTRLTVL.

V usage is TRBV7-9 and J usage is TRBJ1-2; the D gene is possibly TRBD1 (5 bases). Deletions cut 4 bases from V and 7 bases from J, with 13 bases between. Germline V gene data show CDR1 as SEHNR and CDR2 as FQNEAQ (reference sequence). The CDR3 loop spans 13 amino acids. CDR3 DNA sequence: TGTGCCAGCAGCTCTTCCAGGGTTACTGGCTACACCTTC. It specifies CASSSSRVTGYTF. The whole variable domain, remainder taken from reference TRBV7-9 and TRBJ1-2, is DTGVSQNPRHKITKRGQNVTFRCDPISEHNRLYWYRQTLGQGPEFLTYFQNEAQLEKSRLLSDRFSAERPKGSFSTLEIQRTEQGDSAMYLCASSSSRVTGYTFGSGTRLTVV.

The gene calls are TRBV3-1 (or the pseudogene TRBV3-2) and TRBJ1-4; TRBD1 matches 9 bases. The trim removed 5 bases at V and 8 bases at J, leaving 6 bases unmatched. This CDR3 spans 14 amino acids. The germline V gene has CDR1 LGHDT and CDR2 YNNKEL (reference sequence). In DNA form, the CDR3 reads TGTGCCAGCAGCTTGGGACAGGGAAGAGAAAAACTGTTTTTT. This translates into CASSLGQGREKLFF.

The count of this clone is one. The chain is built from TRBV7-9 and TRBJ1-2, with D possibly TRBD1 on 5 matching bases. V was clipped by 5 bases and J by 7 bases, with 17 bases between them. The germline gives CDR1 SEHNR, CDR2 FQNEAQ (reference sequence). The CDR3 contains 14 residues. CDR3 residues: CASSPDFRGFGYTF. CDR3 nucleotides: TGTGCCAGCAGCCCAGATTTCCGGGGGTTTGGCTACACCTTC.

This chain links TRBV28 with TRBJ2-7, with D perhaps matching TRBD2 (5 bases). The length of the CDR3 is 15 residues. Deletions cut 3 bases from V and 1 base from J, with 13 bases between. Germline CDR1 MDHEN, CDR2 SYDVKM. CDR3: CASSFAGLRSYEQYV. The CDR3 DNA follows: TGTGCCAGCAGTTTTGCAGGACTGAGGTCCTACGAGCAGTACGTC.

The DNA of the CDR3 is TGTGCCAGCTCACCAGTTGGACAAGTCTCCTACAATGAGCAGTTCTTC. Amino acid sequence: CASSPVGQVSYNEQFF. This rearrangement joins TRBV18 to TRBJ2-1, with D possibly matching TRBD1 (5 bases). In germline, CDR1 is KGHSH, CDR2 LQKENI. Trimming stripped 2 bases from V and 0 bases from J, with 11 bases between. The CDR3 has 16 residues.

This clone was counted between two and nine times. The chain has TRBV24-1 and TRBJ1-2; tentative D call: TRBD1 (5 bases). The germline V gene has CDR1 KGHDR and CDR2 SFDVKD. V was clipped by 6 bases and J by 8 bases, with 12 bases between them. The CDR3 has 12 residues. The CDR3 is CATSTRADGYTF. DNA of the CDR3: TGTGCCACCAGTACCAGGGCTGACGGCTACACCTTC.

The J gene is TRBJ1-2, the V gene TRBV21-1; the table calls TRBD1, which could not be checked here. TRBV21-1 is noted as a pseudogene. The CDR3 sequence is 17 residues long. The CDR3 here is CASSKANNRGLKYGYTF. The CDR3, as DNA: TGTGCCAGCAGCAAAGCGAATAACAGGGGATTGAAGTATGGCTACACCTTC.

The table lists this clone with a few counts. The chain joins TRBV15 to TRBJ2-3; 7 nucleotides match TRBD2. CDR1 is LNHNV, CDR2 YYDKDF, per germline (reference sequence). CDR3 length: 17 residues. J was trimmed by 3 bases and V by 3 bases; bases with no gene match: 12. CDR3 bases: TGTGCCACCAGCAGTACTTTTGGGGGGGTAGGGACAGATACGCAGTATTTT. Its protein is CATSSTFGGVGTDTQYF.

CDR3 bases: TGTGCCTGGAGTGCGACAGGGGCCGAGCAGTACTTC. The encoded protein is CAWSATGAEQYF. The chain has TRBV30 and TRBJ2-7; 8 nucleotides align to TRBD1. Germline trimming cut 1 base from V and 6 bases from J; bases unmatched to any gene: 2. Germline loops: CDR1 GTSNPN, CDR2 SVGIG (reference sequence). This CDR3 spans 12 amino acids. Based on the CDR3 plus reference TRBV30 and TRBJ2-7, the full variable domain is SQTIHQWPATLVQPVGSPLSLECTVEGTSNPNLYWYRQAAGRGLQLLFYSVGIGQISSEVPQNLSASRPQDRQFILSSKKLLLSDSGFYLCAWSATGAEQYFGPGTRLTVT.

This sequence joins TRBV19 and TRBJ1-6; D gene ambiguous. With 6 bases removed from V and 9 bases from J, the gap between germline ends came to 12 bases. Germline-derived CDR1 and CDR2 are LNHDA and SQIVND (reference sequence). The CDR3 extends over 13 amino acids. CDR3 nucleotides: TGTGCCAGTAGCATCCCCGACTTTTCACCCCTCCACTTT. It specifies CASSIPDFSPLHF.

V and J are TRBV28 and TRBJ2-7, with 11 bases fitting TRBD1. This CDR3 spans 15 amino acids. V shed 7 bases, J shed 3 bases, and the junction held 8 bases outside the gene matches. The V gene's germline CDR1 is MDHEN and CDR2 SYDVKM. CDR3 region: CASIRGGTGGYEQYF. CDR3 nucleotides: TGTGCCAGCATCCGGGGCGGGACAGGGGGCTACGAGCAGTACTTC.

The chain is built from TRBV11-2 and TRBJ1-1; D remains ambiguous. The length of the CDR3 is 13 residues. Germline V gene lookup returns CDR1 SGHAT and CDR2 FQNNGV. V lost 2 bases and J lost 0, with 4 bases in between. The CDR3 is CASSLYMNTEAFF. CDR3 sequence (DNA): TGTGCCAGCAGCTTATACATGAACACTGAAGCTTTCTTT.

The chain is built from TRBV7-2 and TRBJ2-7, with a weak D call TRBD1 (5 bases). CDR3 length equals 15 residues. In germline, CDR1 is SGHTA, CDR2 FQGNSA. Trimming took 2 bases from V and 0 from J, leaving 11 bases between them. The CDR3 here is CASSLTLTGSYEQYF. In DNA, the CDR3 is TGTGCCAGCAGCTTAACGTTAACAGGCTCCTACGAGCAGTACTTC.